Listed here are 17 T cell receptor beta chains from one sample, sequenced in a study of blood T cell repertoires in COVID-19. Method: immunoSEQ multiplex PCR; TCRdb's copy keeps in-frame clones and lacks some. The repertoire includes 140,000 or so clones, over 80% of them detected once, and about 6.1% sits in the top ten. Sequenced material: PBMCs or T cells enriched from blood (not recorded which). The receptors here all came from a middle-aged woman who had recovered from COVID-19.

V and J are TRBV19 and TRBJ2-3, with 7 bases matching TRBD1. V lost 5 bases to trimming and J lost 0 bases; unmatched junction nucleotides: 5. Germline CDR1 and CDR2: LNHDA and SQIVND (reference sequence). The CDR3 is made up of 15 amino acids. The DNA for the CDR3 is TGTGCCAGTAGTGGGACAGATCCTAGCACAGATACGCAGTATTTT. Residues: CASSGTDPSTDTQYF.

The V gene is TRBV15, the J gene TRBJ1-5; 9 nucleotides agree with TRBD1. V dropped 0 bases and J dropped 2; count of bases not matched to a gene: 8. The CDR3 extends over 18 amino acids. The germline CDR1 and CDR2 sequences are LNHNV and YYDKDF (reference sequence). CDR3 coding DNA: TGTGCCACCAGCAGAGACCACCCGCGGACAGGGGGCAATCAGCCCCAGCATTTT. This sequence encodes CATSRDHPRTGGNQPQHF.

The V call is TRBV5-6, the J call TRBJ1-2; D unresolved. The CDR3 spans 12 residues. Germline V gene data show CDR1 as SGHDT and CDR2 as YYEEEE. The V end lost 3 bases, the J end lost 7 bases, and 10 bases lay between the germline ends. CDR3 in DNA: TGTGCCAGCAGCTCCTCAGGTCCTGGCTACACCTTC. This codes for CASSSSGPGYTF.

This clone was observed a handful of times. The chain joins TRBV16 to TRBJ1-2; D not certain. The V end lost 2 bases, the J end lost 8 bases, and 12 bases lay between the germline ends. The germline gives CDR1 KGHSY, CDR2 FQNENV. This CDR3 has 13 amino acids. This chain's CDR3 is CASSQGLLEGYTF. In nucleotides, the CDR3 is TGTGCCAGCAGCCAAGGTTTGCTGGAGGGCTACACCTTC.

The genes are TRBV2 and TRBJ2-3, with 11 bases identical to TRBD2. The CDR3 runs to 17 residues. The ends lost 5 bases at V and 1 base at J; junction bases unmatched: 8. Germline CDR1 reads SNHLY; CDR2 reads FYNNEI. The CDR3 spells CASSKLAGEKGTDTQYF. CDR3 sequence (DNA): TGTGCCAGCAGTAAACTAGCGGGAGAGAAAGGCACAGATACGCAGTATTTT.

This chain joins TRBV10-3 and TRBJ2-6; D gene unclear. Germline V lookup: CDR1 ENHRY, CDR2 SYGVKD. This CDR3 has 18 residues. The V gene lost 0 bases and the J gene lost 0 bases, with 12 bases spanning the gap. CDR3 amino acids: CAISESGYDLSGANVLTF. The CDR3 DNA reads TGTGCCATCAGTGAGTCGGGCTACGACCTCTCTGGGGCCAACGTCCTGACTTTC.

As for this clone: In the same sample, other DNA sequences code for this CDR3. The gene calls are TRBV5-1 and TRBJ2-7, with TRBD1 identical over 10 bases. CDR1 is SGHRS, CDR2 YFSETQ, per germline. This CDR3 is built from 14 residues. V was clipped by 2 bases and J by 2 bases; unmatched bases: 1. CDR3 in DNA: TGCGCCAGCAGCTTAGGACAGGGGGCCTACGAGCAGTACTTC. Translation: CASSLGQGAYEQYF.

This clone was found a few times. V usage is TRBV4-1 and J usage is TRBJ2-7, with 12 bases lining up with TRBD2. Germline CDR1 reads MGHRA; CDR2 reads YSYEKL. With V trimmed by 1 base and J by 4 bases, 2 bases remained unmatched. The CDR3 runs to 15 residues. Here the CDR3 reads CASSQGTSGMYEQYF. The CDR3 DNA is TGCGCCAGCAGCCAAGGGACTAGCGGGATGTACGAGCAGTACTTC.

This sequence joins TRBV3-1 (or the pseudogene TRBV3-2) and TRBJ1-1, with 11 bases identical to TRBD1. Trimming took 3 bases from V and 11 from J; bases not matched to a gene: 11. From germline, CDR1 is LGHDT and CDR2 YNNKEL (reference sequence). The CDR3 extends over 15 amino acids. CDR3 in amino acids: CASSQVPGQGALAFF. For the CDR3, the DNA is TGTGCCAGCAGCCAGGTACCAGGACAGGGGGCCCTTGCTTTCTTT.

The table lists this clone with a few counts. The genes are TRBV30 and TRBJ1-4, with D maybe TRBD1 (6 bases). The V gene's germline CDR1 is GTSNPN and CDR2 SVGIG (reference sequence). V was cut by 3 bases and J by 3 bases, with 17 bases left in between. This CDR3 has 16 residues. CDR3 protein: CAWSLGSWGPNEKLFF. The DNA of the CDR3 is TGTGCCTGGAGCCTAGGTAGTTGGGGGCCTAATGAAAAACTGTTTTTT.

CDR3 loop: CASSPEGQGKYTQYF. In DNA, the CDR3 is TGTGCCAGCAGCCCGGAGGGACAGGGAAAGTATACGCAGTATTTT. V gene TRBV5-6 combines with J gene TRBJ2-3; 9 bases align to TRBD1. V lost 4 bases to trimming and J lost 7 bases; unmatched junction nucleotides: 10. This CDR3 has 15 residues. CDR1 and CDR2 from the germline V gene are SGHDT and YYEEEE. Full variable domain (remainder filled in from reference TRBV5-6 and TRBJ2-3): DAGVTQSPTHLIKTRGQQVTLRCSPKSGHDTVSWYQQALGQGPQFIFQYYEEEERQRGNFPDRFSGHQFPNYSSELNVNALLLGDSALYLCASSPEGQGKYTQYFGPGTRLTVL.

This chain uses TRBV27 with TRBJ1-5, with 7 bases fitting TRBD1. After removal of 5 bases from V and 3 bases from J, the junction contained 7 bases not matched to a gene. Germline V gene lookup returns CDR1 MNHEY and CDR2 SMNVEV (reference sequence). The CDR3 extends over 15 amino acids. CDR3 sequence: CASSPSGQDNQPQHF. CDR3 DNA sequence: TGTGCCAGCAGTCCATCTGGACAGGACAATCAGCCCCAGCATTTT.

This clone was seen once. This chain connects TRBV5-6 to TRBJ2-5; the D gene is possibly TRBD1 (6 bases). The V gene lost 4 bases and the J gene lost 2 bases, with 9 bases spanning the gap. CDR3 length: 13 residues. Per germline, CDR1 SGHDT and CDR2 YYEEEE. The CDR3 DNA sequence: TGTGCCAGCAGCCGTCAGGGGCAAGAGACCCAGTACTTC. This encodes CASSRQGQETQYF.

The gene calls are TRBV7-8 and TRBJ2-1; 13 nucleotides line up with TRBD2. The CDR3 spans 16 residues. Trimming removed 5 bases from V and 11 bases from J; junction bases left unmatched: 12. Germline loops: CDR1 SGHVS, CDR2 FQNEAQ. The CDR3 sequence is CASSPNDWTSGGKQFF. The CDR3 region has the DNA TGTGCCAGCAGCCCGAACGATTGGACTAGCGGGGGTAAGCAGTTCTTC.

J is TRBJ2-1 and V is TRBV4-1; TRBD2 matches at 7 bases. The CDR3 length is 13 residues. Germline V lookup: CDR1 MGHRA, CDR2 YSYEKL. V trimming: 4 bases; J trimming: 10 bases; junction bases outside the gene matches: 7. The CDR3 DNA reads as TGCGCCAGCAGCCCGGCGGGAGACGACGAGCAGTTCTTC. Encoded protein: CASSPAGDDEQFF.

The chain has TRBV6-4 and TRBJ1-1; D remains unclear. This CDR3 comprises 13 residues. Germline assignment: CDR1 MRHNA and CDR2 SNTAGT. The V end was cut by 4 bases, the J end by 1 base, with 7 bases between. The CDR3 DNA sequence: TGTGCCAGCAGTGCACAGACGAACACTGAAGCTTTCTTT. Translation gives CASSAQTNTEAFF.

The rearrangement joins TRBV9 to TRBJ2-5, with TRBD1 identical over 9 bases. This CDR3 region has 16 residues. Per germline, CDR1 SGDLS and CDR2 YYNGEE. V was pared by 2 bases and J by 2 bases, with 7 bases of the junction left unmatched. The DNA of the CDR3 is TGTGCCAGCAGCGTGGCGGGACAGGGCTCTCAAGAGACCCAGTACTTC. Protein product: CASSVAGQGSQETQYF. The variable domain in full, with the rest retrieved from reference TRBV9 and TRBJ2-5, is DSGVTQTPKHLITATGQRVTLRCSPRSGDLSVYWYQQSLDQGLQFLIQYYNGEERAKGNILERFSAQQFPDLHSELNLSSLELGDSALYFCASSVAGQGSQETQYFGPGTRLLVL.